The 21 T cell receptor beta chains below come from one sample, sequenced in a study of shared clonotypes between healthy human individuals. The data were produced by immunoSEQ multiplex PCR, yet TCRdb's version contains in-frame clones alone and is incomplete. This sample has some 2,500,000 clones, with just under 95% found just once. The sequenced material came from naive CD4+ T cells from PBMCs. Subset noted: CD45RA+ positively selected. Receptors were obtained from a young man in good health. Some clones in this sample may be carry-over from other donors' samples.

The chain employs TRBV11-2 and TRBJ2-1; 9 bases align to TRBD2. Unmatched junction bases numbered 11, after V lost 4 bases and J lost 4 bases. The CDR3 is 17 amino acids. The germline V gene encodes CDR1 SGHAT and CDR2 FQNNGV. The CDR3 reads CASSSRTSAYLYNEQFF. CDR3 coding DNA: TGTGCCAGCAGCTCACGGACTAGCGCTTACCTATACAATGAGCAGTTCTTC.

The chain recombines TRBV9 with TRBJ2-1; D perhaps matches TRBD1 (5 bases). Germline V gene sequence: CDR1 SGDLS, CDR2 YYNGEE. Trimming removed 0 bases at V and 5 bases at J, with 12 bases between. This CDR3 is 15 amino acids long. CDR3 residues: CASSVAPDSDNEQFF. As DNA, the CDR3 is TGTGCCAGCAGCGTAGCGCCTGACAGTGACAATGAGCAGTTCTTC.

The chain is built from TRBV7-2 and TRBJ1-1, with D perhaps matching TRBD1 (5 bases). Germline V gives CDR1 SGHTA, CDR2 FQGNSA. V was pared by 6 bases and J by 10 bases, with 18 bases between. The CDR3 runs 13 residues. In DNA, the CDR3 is TGTGCCAGCAGTCCTGAGGGACGGGCGGTAGCTTTCTTT. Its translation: CASSPEGRAVAFF.

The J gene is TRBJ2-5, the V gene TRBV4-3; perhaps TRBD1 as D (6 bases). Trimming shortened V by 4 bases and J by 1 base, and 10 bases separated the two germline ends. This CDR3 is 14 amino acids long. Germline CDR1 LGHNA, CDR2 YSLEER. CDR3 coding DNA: TGCGCCAGCAGCCTCACAGGGACCCAAGAGACCCAGTACTTC. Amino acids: CASSLTGTQETQYF.

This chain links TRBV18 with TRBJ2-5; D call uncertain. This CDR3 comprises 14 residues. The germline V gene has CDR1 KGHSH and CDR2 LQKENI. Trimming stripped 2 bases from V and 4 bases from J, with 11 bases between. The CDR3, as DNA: TGTGCCAGCTCACCAATAACAGTAGGAGAGACCCAGTACTTC. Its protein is CASSPITVGETQYF. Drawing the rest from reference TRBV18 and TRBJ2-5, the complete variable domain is NAGVMQNPRHLVRRRGQEARLRCSPMKGHSHVYWYRQLPEEGLKFMVYLQKENIIDESGMPKERFSAEFPKEGPSILRIQQVVRGDSAAYFCASSPITVGETQYFGPGTRLLVL.

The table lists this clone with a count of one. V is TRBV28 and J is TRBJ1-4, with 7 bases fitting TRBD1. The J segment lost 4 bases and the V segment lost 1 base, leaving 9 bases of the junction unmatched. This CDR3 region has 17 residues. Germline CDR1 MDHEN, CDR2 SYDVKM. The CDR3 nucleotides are TGTGCCAGCAGTTTATTGGACCTCGGGACAGTTAATGAAAAACTGTTTTTT. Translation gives CASSLLDLGTVNEKLFF.

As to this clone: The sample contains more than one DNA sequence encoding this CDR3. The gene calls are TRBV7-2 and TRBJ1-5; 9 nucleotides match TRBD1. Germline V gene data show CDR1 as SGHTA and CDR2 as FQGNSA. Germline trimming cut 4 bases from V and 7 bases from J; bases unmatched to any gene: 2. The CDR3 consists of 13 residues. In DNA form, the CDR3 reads TGTGCCAGCAGCTCGACAGGGGGGCAGCCCCAGCATTTT. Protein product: CASSSTGGQPQHF.

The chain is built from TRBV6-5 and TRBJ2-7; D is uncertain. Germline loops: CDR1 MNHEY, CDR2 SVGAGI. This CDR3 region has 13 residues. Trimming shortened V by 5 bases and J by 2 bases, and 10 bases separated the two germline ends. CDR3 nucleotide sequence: TGTGCCAGCAGTGTTGACAACACCTACGAGCAGTACTTC. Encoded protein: CASSVDNTYEQYF.

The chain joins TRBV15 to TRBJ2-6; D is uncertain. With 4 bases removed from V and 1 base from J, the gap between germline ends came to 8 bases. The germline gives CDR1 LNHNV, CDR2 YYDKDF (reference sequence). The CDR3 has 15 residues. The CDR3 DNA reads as TGTGCCACCAGCAAGGAGAGTTCTGGGGCCAACGTCCTGACTTTC. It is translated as CATSKESSGANVLTF.

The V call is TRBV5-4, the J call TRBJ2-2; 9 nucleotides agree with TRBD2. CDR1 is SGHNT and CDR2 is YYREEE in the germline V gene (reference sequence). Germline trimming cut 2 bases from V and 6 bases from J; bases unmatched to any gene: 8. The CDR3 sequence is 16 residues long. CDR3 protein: CASSFLEAGGPGELFF. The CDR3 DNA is TGTGCCAGCAGCTTTCTCGAAGCGGGAGGTCCCGGGGAGCTGTTTTTT. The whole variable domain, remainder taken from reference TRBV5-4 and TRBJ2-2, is ETGVTQSPTHLIKTRGQQVTLRCSSQSGHNTVSWYQQALGQGPQFIFQYYREEENGRGNFPPRFSGLQFPNYSSELNVNALELDDSALYLCASSFLEAGGPGELFFGEGSRLTVL.

The CDR3, as DNA: TGTGCCAGCAGTTACCTCTCCGGGGGCCGGAGAGATGAAGCTTTCTTT. The encoded protein is CASSYLSGGRRDEAFF. The J gene is TRBJ1-1, the V gene TRBV6-5; perhaps TRBD1 as D (6 bases). V gave up 2 bases and J gave up 7 bases, with 20 bases separating them. The CDR3 loop spans 16 amino acids. Per the germline V gene, CDR1 is MNHEY and CDR2 is SVGAGI.

The CDR3 sequence is CASSLSGTGVQRSNEQYF. Here the CDR3 DNA reads TGTGCCAGCAGTTTATCTGGGACAGGGGTTCAACGTAGTAACGAGCAGTACTTC. The chain employs TRBV28 and TRBJ2-7; 10 bases align to TRBD1. The ends lost 1 base at V and 5 bases at J; junction bases unmatched: 14. Germline loops: CDR1 MDHEN, CDR2 SYDVKM. CDR3 length equals 18 residues.

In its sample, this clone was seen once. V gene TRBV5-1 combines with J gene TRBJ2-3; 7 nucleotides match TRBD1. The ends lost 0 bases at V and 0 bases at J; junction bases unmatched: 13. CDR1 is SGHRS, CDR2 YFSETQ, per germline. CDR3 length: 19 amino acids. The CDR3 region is CASSLAFYRGQTSTDTQYF. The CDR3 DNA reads TGCGCCAGCAGCTTGGCATTTTACAGGGGCCAAACTAGCACAGATACGCAGTATTTT. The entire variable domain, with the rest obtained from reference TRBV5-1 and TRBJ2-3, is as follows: KAGVTQTPRYLIKTRGQQVTLSCSPISGHRSVSWYQQTPGQGLQFLFEYFSETQRNKGNFPGRFSGRQFSNSRSEMNVSTLELGDSALYLCASSLAFYRGQTSTDTQYFGPGTRLTVL.

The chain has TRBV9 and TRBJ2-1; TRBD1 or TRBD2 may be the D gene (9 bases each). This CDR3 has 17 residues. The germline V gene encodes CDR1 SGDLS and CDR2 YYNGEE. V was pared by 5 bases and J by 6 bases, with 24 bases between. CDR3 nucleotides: TGTGCCAGCAGTCCGGGACAGGGTAGTAGCGGGGGCAATGAGCAGTTCTTC. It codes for CASSPGQGSSGGNEQFF. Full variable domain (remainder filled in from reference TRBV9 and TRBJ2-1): DSGVTQTPKHLITATGQRVTLRCSPRSGDLSVYWYQQSLDQGLQFLIQYYNGEERAKGNILERFSAQQFPDLHSELNLSSLELGDSALYFCASSPGQGSSGGNEQFFGPGTRLTVL.

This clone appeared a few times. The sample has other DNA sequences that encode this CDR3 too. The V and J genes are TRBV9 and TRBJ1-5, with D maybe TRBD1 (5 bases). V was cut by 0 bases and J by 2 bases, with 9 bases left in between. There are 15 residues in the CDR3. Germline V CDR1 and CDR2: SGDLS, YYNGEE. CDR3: CASSVEPGRNQPQHF. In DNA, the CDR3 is TGTGCCAGCAGCGTAGAGCCAGGGCGCAATCAGCCCCAGCATTTT.

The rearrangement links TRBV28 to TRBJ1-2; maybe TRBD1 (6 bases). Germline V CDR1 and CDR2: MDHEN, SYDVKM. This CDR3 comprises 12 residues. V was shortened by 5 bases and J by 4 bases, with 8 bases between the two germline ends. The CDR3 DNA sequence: TGTGCCAGCAGTACACAGGGCTATGGCTACACCTTC. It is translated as CASSTQGYGYTF.

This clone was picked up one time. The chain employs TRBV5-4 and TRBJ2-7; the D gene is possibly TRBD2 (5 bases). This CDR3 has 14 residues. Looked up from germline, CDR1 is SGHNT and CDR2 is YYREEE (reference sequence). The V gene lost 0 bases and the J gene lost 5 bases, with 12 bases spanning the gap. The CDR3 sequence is CASSLVGSRHEQYF. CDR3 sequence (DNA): TGTGCCAGCAGCTTGGTAGGGAGTAGGCACGAGCAGTACTTC.

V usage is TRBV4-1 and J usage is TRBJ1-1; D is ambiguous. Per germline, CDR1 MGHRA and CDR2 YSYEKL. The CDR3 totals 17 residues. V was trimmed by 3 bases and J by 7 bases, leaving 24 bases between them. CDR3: CASSQERSRREGNEAFF. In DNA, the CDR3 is TGCGCCAGCAGCCAGGAAAGGTCGCGGAGGGAGGGAAATGAAGCTTTCTTT.

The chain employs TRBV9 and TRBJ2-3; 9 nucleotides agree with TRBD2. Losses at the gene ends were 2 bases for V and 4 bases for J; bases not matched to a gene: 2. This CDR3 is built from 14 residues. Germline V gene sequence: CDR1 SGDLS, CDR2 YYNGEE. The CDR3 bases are TGTGCCAGCAGCGTTCCTAGCGGGGCAGATACGCAGTATTTT. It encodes CASSVPSGADTQYF.

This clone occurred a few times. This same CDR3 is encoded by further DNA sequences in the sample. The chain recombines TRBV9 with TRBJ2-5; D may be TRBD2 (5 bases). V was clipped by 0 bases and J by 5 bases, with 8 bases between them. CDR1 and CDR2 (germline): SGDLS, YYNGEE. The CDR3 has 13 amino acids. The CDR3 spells CASSVARGETQYF. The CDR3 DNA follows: TGTGCCAGCAGCGTAGCACGAGGGGAGACCCAGTACTTC.

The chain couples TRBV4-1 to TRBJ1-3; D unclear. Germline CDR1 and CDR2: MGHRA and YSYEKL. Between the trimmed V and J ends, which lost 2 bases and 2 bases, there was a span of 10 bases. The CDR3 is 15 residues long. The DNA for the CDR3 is TGCGCCAGCAGCCAACTCGCGGGGACTGGAAACACCATATATTTT. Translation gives CASSQLAGTGNTIYF.